Below are 28 T cell receptor beta chains sequenced from a single sample in a study of post-analysis software for immune sequencing data. The antigens of these receptors remain unknown. The study's findings and limits: TRBV5-6, TRBV5-1 and TRBV20-1 were among five TRBV segments more frequent in patients than controls.

Unique molecular identifiers were present in the TCR beta cDNA libraries. TCRdb passed the PCR reads through MiXCR, listing each CDR3 protein once. The sample yields hundreds of thousands of distinct CDR3 sequences, roughly two fifths seen once. Specimen: blood. The origin of the receptors is a girl aged 10-17 years with multiple sclerosis.

The rearrangement uses TRBV4-2 and TRBJ1-4; 7 positions agree with TRBD1. The J segment lost 4 bases and the V segment lost 9 bases, leaving 11 bases of the junction unmatched. This CDR3 is 15 amino acids long. The V gene's germline CDR1 is LGHNA and CDR2 YNFKEQ. The CDR3 DNA is TGTGCCAGTCGGCACCAGGGGGGAAGTAATGAAAAACTGTTTTTT. Amino acid sequence: CASRHQGGSNEKLFF.

J is TRBJ1-2 and V is TRBV21-1; no DNA check was done on the table's D call, TRBD1. TRBV21-1 is assigned pseudogene status. The length of the CDR3 is 12 residues. In DNA form, the CDR3 reads TGTGCCAGCGGACAGGAGCCCTATGGCTACACCTTC. Protein product: CASGQEPYGYTF.

V gene TRBV20-1 combines with J gene TRBJ2-7, with 7 bases that match TRBD1. CDR1 and CDR2 from the germline V gene are DFQATT and SNEGSKA (reference sequence). The CDR3 length is 15 residues. V dropped 5 bases and J dropped 3; count of bases not matched to a gene: 13. CDR3 sequence reads: CSAPQRQGLGYEQYF. For the CDR3, the DNA is TGCAGTGCTCCCCAACGACAGGGCCTCGGCTACGAGCAGTACTTC.

The chain uses TRBV10-2 and TRBJ2-3; 14 nucleotides line up with TRBD2. Germline lookup yields CDR1 WSHSY and CDR2 SAAADI. Trimming at V came to 7 bases and at J to 3 bases, leaving 12 bases not matched to a gene. The CDR3 sequence is 18 residues long. This CDR3 is CASKEGTSGSGRTDTQYF. The CDR3 coding sequence is TGCGCCAGCAAGGAGGGGACTAGCGGGAGTGGAAGGACAGATACGCAGTATTTT.

In this sample, this clonotype turned up a few times. This sequence joins TRBV5-5 and TRBJ2-1, with 8 positions matching TRBD2. The CDR3 is made up of 18 amino acids. V dropped 4 bases and J dropped 3; count of bases not matched to a gene: 15. Germline V lookup: CDR1 SGHKS, CDR2 YYEKEE (reference sequence). In DNA, the CDR3 is TGTGCCAGCAGCCCCCATGACGCGAGCGGGAGTAACTACAATGAGCAGTTCTTC. It specifies CASSPHDASGSNYNEQFF. The full variable domain, its missing parts supplied by reference TRBV5-5 and TRBJ2-1, is DAGVTQSPTHLIKTRGQQVTLRCSPISGHKSVSWYQQVLGQGPQFIFQYYEKEERGRGNFPDRFSARQFPNYSSELNVNALLLGDSALYLCASSPHDASGSNYNEQFFGPGTRLTVL.

The V and J genes are TRBV14 and TRBJ2-7, with D possibly TRBD1 on 5 matching bases. Trimming pared 0 bases from V and 4 bases from J, leaving 13 bases between. The CDR3 spans 15 residues. The germline gives CDR1 SGHDN, CDR2 FVKESK. CDR3 sequence (DNA): TGTGCCAGCAGCCAAGATCCGGAGACAGCTTACGAGCAGTACTTC. Translated: CASSQDPETAYEQYF.

This clonotype appeared a few times. The gene calls are TRBV20-1 and TRBJ1-2; 9 positions match TRBD1. The CDR3 contains 16 residues. Trimming removed 5 bases from V and 4 bases from J; junction bases left unmatched: 14. CDR1 and CDR2 (germline): DFQATT, SNEGSKA (reference sequence). CDR3 sequence: CSARINSGTGSYGYTF. DNA of the CDR3: TGCAGTGCTCGGATCAACTCCGGGACAGGGTCCTATGGCTACACCTTC.

This sequence joins TRBV12-3 or TRBV12-4 and TRBJ2-3; 10 bases line up with TRBD2. This CDR3 has 19 amino acids. The junction had 12 bases not matched to a gene; V was cut back by 0 bases and J by 3 bases. In nucleotides, the CDR3 is TGTGCCAGCAGTTTAGCGCTAATTCGAGGTAGCGGGAGGACAGATACGCAGTATTTT. Translated, it gives CASSLALIRGSGRTDTQYF.

The rearrangement joins TRBV12-3 or TRBV12-4 to TRBJ2-1; 14 bases are a match to TRBD2. This CDR3 comprises 16 residues. Unmatched junction bases numbered 9, after V lost 6 bases and J lost 8 bases. The DNA of the CDR3 is TGTGCCAGCAGCAAGGGGGGACTAGCGGGAGTCTATGAGCAGTTCTTC. Translation: CASSKGGLAGVYEQFF.

V usage is TRBV29-1 and J usage is TRBJ2-4; no definite D call. The J call may not be correct, given that the DNA end is closer to TRBJ2-7. The CDR3 length is 13 residues. Germline V gene lookup returns CDR1 SQVTM and CDR2 ANQGSEA. The CDR3 protein is CSVEERLGHEQYF. The CDR3 nucleotides read TGCAGCGTTGAAGAGAGACTCGGCCACGAGCAGTACTTC.

The chain is built from TRBV6-5 and TRBJ1-1, with a tentative D call TRBD1 (5 bases). The CDR3 is 14 residues long. The V end lost 5 bases, the J end lost 0 bases, and 10 bases lay between the germline ends. Germline CDR1 reads MNHEY; CDR2 reads SVGAGI. The CDR3 protein is CASSERQLNTEAFF. The DNA of the CDR3 is TGTGCCAGCAGTGAACGACAGTTGAACACTGAAGCTTTCTTT.

V gene TRBV6-5 combines with J gene TRBJ1-2; a weak D match, TRBD1 (6 bases). Per the germline V gene, CDR1 is MNHEY and CDR2 is SVGAGI. CDR3 length: 16 residues. Deletions cut 2 bases from V and 3 bases from J, with 16 bases between. The CDR3 protein is CASSYLTSTGHYGYTF. In nucleotides, the CDR3 is TGTGCCAGCAGTTACCTAACATCGACAGGTCACTATGGCTACACCTTC.

The rearrangement joins TRBV7-8 to TRBJ2-1; tentatively, D is TRBD2 (6 bases). This CDR3 is 16 amino acids long. Trimming took 5 bases from V and 8 from J, leaving 22 bases between them. CDR1 is SGHVS, CDR2 FQNEAQ, per germline. CDR3 in amino acids: CASSKASGPTIYEQFF. The CDR3 bases are TGTGCCAGCAGCAAAGCGAGCGGGCCCACTATCTATGAGCAGTTCTTC.

V is TRBV29-1 and J is TRBJ1-1; the D is unclear. V lost 7 bases to trimming and J lost 8 bases, with 17 bases between them. CDR1 and CDR2 from the germline V gene are SQVTM and ANQGSEA. The CDR3 consists of 12 residues. For the CDR3, the DNA is TGCAGCGGTGATTGGCGGGAGGGAGAAGCTTTCTTT. Translated, it gives CSGDWREGEAFF.

V usage is TRBV12-3 or TRBV12-4 and J usage is TRBJ1-2; 9 nucleotides agree with TRBD1. With 6 bases clipped from V and 7 bases from J, the junction kept 9 bases outside the gene matches. The CDR3 is made up of 14 amino acids. The CDR3 DNA reads TGTGCCAGCAGGAACCGGGACAGGGATTTTGGCTACACCTTC. Residues: CASRNRDRDFGYTF.

V usage is TRBV6-5 and J usage is TRBJ2-4; the D is unclear. The closer fit of TRBJ2-7 to the DNA end suggests the J call may be wrong. Germline CDR1 MNHEY, CDR2 SVGAGI. The CDR3 is 13 residues long. The CDR3 DNA follows: TGTGCCAGCAGTTACTTCGGATGGGACGAGCAGTACTTC. This encodes CASSYFGWDEQYF.

In regard to this clonotype: Relative to the germline gene, one junction end is altered; a read error may explain this. This chain connects TRBV7-2 to TRBJ1-2; the D is unclear. The CDR3 extends over 13 amino acids. Per the germline V gene, CDR1 is SGHTA and CDR2 is FQGNSA. The CDR3 DNA reads as TGTACCAGCAGCTCCACCGGGTCCTATGGCTATACCTTC. Its translation: CTSSSTGSYGYTF.

The CDR3 bases are TGCGCCAGCAGGGCGGGGGCAGGCTCCTACGAGCAGTACTTC. Translation: CASRAGAGSYEQYF. The chain carries TRBV5-1 and TRBJ2-7, with D possibly TRBD2 on 7 matching bases. V was trimmed by 5 bases and J by 0 bases, leaving 12 bases between them. The CDR3 consists of 14 residues. Germline V gives CDR1 SGHRS, CDR2 YFSETQ.

The V call is TRBV6-5, the J call TRBJ2-5; D gene ambiguous. Trimming cost V 5 bases and J 7 bases, with 14 bases left between them. CDR1 is MNHEY and CDR2 is SVGAGI in the germline V gene. This CDR3 comprises 13 residues. The CDR3 coding sequence is TGTGCCAGCAGTGACCCGGGCCTATGGACCCAGTACTTC. Translation gives CASSDPGLWTQYF.

The sample holds many counts of this clonotype. The germline gene is not matched at one end of the junction; a read error may be the cause. This chain joins TRBV7-2 and TRBJ2-7; 13 nucleotides agree with TRBD2. Germline CDR1 reads SGHTA; CDR2 reads FQGNSA. This CDR3 region has 15 residues. The DNA of the CDR3 is TGTGCCAGCAGTTTAGGGACTAGCGGGACCTACGAGCAGTACTTC. Its translation is CASSLGTSGTYEQYF.

J is TRBJ2-7 and V is TRBV10-3, with D unclear. The DNA matches TRBJ2-5 better at its end, which makes the J call doubtful. The CDR3 runs to 11 residues. Germline CDR1 ENHRY, CDR2 SYGVKD. CDR3 protein: CATQGQETQYF. The DNA for the CDR3 is TGTGCCACCCAAGGACAAGAGACCCAGTACTTC.

The V gene is TRBV12-3 or TRBV12-4, the J gene TRBJ2-1; 10 bases are shared with TRBD2. The length of the CDR3 is 15 residues. The junction had 15 bases not matched to a gene; V was cut back by 6 bases and J by 13 bases. The CDR3 nucleotides are TGTGCCAGCAGCCCCGGGACTAGCGTACAAGAGACCCAGTTCTTC. It specifies CASSPGTSVQETQFF.

The rearrangement uses TRBV6-5 and TRBJ1-2; 7 bases fit TRBD1. Germline values: CDR1 MNHEY, CDR2 SVGAGI. J gave up 6 bases and V 5 bases, and 6 bases lay outside the gene matches. The CDR3 loop spans 13 amino acids. CDR3 DNA sequence: TGTGCCAGCAGTCCCCCCAGGGGGGATGGCTACACCTTC. Protein sequence: CASSPPRGDGYTF.

The chain is built from TRBV20-1 and TRBJ2-5; 8 bases align to TRBD2. The CDR3 sequence is 14 residues long. CDR1 and CDR2 from the germline V gene are DFQATT and SNEGSKA (reference sequence). J gave up 6 bases and V 3 bases, and 9 bases lay outside the gene matches. CDR3 bases: TGCAGTGCTAGTGAAGCGGGAGTCGGAAAGACCCAGTACTTC. Residues: CSASEAGVGKTQYF.

V gene TRBV25-1 combines with J gene TRBJ1-3; a possible D gene is TRBD1 (5 bases). This CDR3 spans 15 amino acids. Germline V CDR1 and CDR2: MGHDK, SYGVNS. V shed 8 bases and J shed 0 bases, with 14 bases lying between them. The CDR3 loop is CASDGTERSGNTIYF. The CDR3 DNA is TGTGCCAGCGACGGGACGGAACGCTCTGGAAACACCATATATTTT. Filled out from reference TRBV25-1 and TRBJ1-3, the complete variable domain reads EADIYQTPRYLVIGTGKKITLECSQTMGHDKMYWYQQDPGMELHLIHYSYGVNSTEKGDLSSESTVSRIRTEHFPLTLESARPSHTSQYLCASDGTERSGNTIYFGEGSWLTVV.

V usage is TRBV2 and J usage is TRBJ2-5; D might be TRBD2 (6 bases). Trimming stripped 2 bases from V and 4 bases from J, with 11 bases between. This CDR3 spans 14 amino acids. In germline, CDR1 is SNHLY, CDR2 FYNNEI. The CDR3 bases are TGTGCCAGCAGTGAACCCGGGGGAGTAGAGACCCAGTACTTC. It is translated as CASSEPGGVETQYF.

Note on this clonotype: Mismatch with germline at one junction end may stem from a read error. The V and J genes are TRBV20-1 and TRBJ2-5; weak D call: TRBD2 (7 bases). CDR1 is DFQATT, CDR2 SNEGSKA, per germline (reference sequence). The CDR3 covers 12 residues. The CDR3 loop is CSVGGGQETQDF. CDR3 coding DNA: TGCAGTGTGGGGGGGGGCCAAGAGACCCAGGACTTC.

This sequence joins TRBV19 and TRBJ2-1; TRBD1 agrees at 9 bases. Unmatched junction bases numbered 1, after V lost 4 bases and J lost 0 bases. The CDR3 loop spans 15 amino acids. The germline gives CDR1 LNHDA, CDR2 SQIVND (reference sequence). For the CDR3, the DNA is TGTGCCAGTAGTAGGGACAGGGACTCCTACAATGAGCAGTTCTTC. Protein product: CASSRDRDSYNEQFF.